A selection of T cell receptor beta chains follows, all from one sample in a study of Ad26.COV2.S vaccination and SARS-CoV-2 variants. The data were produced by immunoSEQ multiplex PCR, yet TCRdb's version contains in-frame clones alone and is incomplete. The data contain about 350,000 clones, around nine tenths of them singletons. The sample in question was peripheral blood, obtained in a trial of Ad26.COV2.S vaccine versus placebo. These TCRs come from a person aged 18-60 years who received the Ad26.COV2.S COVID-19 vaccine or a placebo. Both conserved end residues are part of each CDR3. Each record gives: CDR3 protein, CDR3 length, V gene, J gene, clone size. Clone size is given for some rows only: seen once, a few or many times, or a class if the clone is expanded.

CASSQDRGGGGYTF	14	TRBV3-1/TRBV3-2	TRBJ1-2	NA
CASSPRSGTRDTQYF	15	TRBV19	TRBJ2-3	NA
CASSPPLRGGNEQFF	15	TRBV18	TRBJ2-1	NA
CASKGVGEQYF	11	TRBV19	TRBJ2-7	NA
CASSYIGYEQFF	12	TRBV6-2/TRBV6-3	TRBJ2-1	NA
CASSHGTSLGAFF	13	TRBV5-1	TRBJ1-1	few
CASSYGAAGSNQPQHF	16	TRBV6-5	TRBJ1-5	few
CASSVSGEQPQHF	13	TRBV9	TRBJ1-5	NA
CASSWRGQGLDEQYF	15	TRBV7-2	TRBJ2-7	few
CASSFRTESSYEQYF	15	TRBV28	TRBJ2-7	NA
CASSGRIRTDSGNTIYF	17	TRBV6-1	TRBJ1-3	NA
CASSEFQYEQYF	12	TRBV2	TRBJ2-7	once
CASSPREGSTGELFF	15	TRBV18	TRBJ2-2	NA
CASSLGVYGYTF	12	TRBV13	TRBJ1-2	few
CASSSGLAGVSTDTQYF	17	TRBV28	TRBJ2-3	NA
CASSEGTGGFYGYTF	15	TRBV5-1	TRBJ1-2	NA
CASSLATVTDTQYF	14	TRBV5-1	TRBJ2-3	NA
CASGLSGGRGYTF	13	TRBV12-5	TRBJ1-2	NA
CTSRFRTGSTDTQYF	15	TRBV1	TRBJ2-3	NA
CASRRQAGNSPLHF	14	TRBV25-1	TRBJ1-6	few
CASSNGIAGVNNEQFF	16	TRBV13	TRBJ2-1	NA
CASSLLSGGQGTEAFF	16	TRBV3-1/TRBV3-2	TRBJ1-1	NA
CASSLVSTERRNEQFF	16	TRBV7-2	TRBJ2-1	NA
CASSLTSLRTVNTYEQYF	18	TRBV6-2/TRBV6-3	TRBJ2-7	NA
CSAPRGETQYF	11	TRBV29-1	TRBJ2-5	once
CASSQVLPGTVNTEAFF	17	TRBV4-2	TRBJ1-1	NA
CASSRDRGWETQYF	14	TRBV27	TRBJ2-5	NA
CASSLQGSEQYF	12	TRBV5-1	TRBJ2-7	NA
CASSEALRGSSQPQHF	16	TRBV2	TRBJ1-5	NA
CASSSYAGTAETQYF	15	TRBV28	TRBJ2-5	NA
CASSHTGGAGNTIYF	15	TRBV3-1/TRBV3-2	TRBJ1-3	NA
CASSQNPSVAGGEETQYF	18	TRBV4-2	TRBJ2-5	NA
CASSFFALAGKKDTGELFF	19	TRBV28	TRBJ2-2	NA
CASRQGGQETQYF	13	TRBV10-2	TRBJ2-5	NA
CASSSDVDTQYF	12	TRBV6-5	TRBJ2-3	once
CASSQGSGLWDEQFF	15	TRBV14	TRBJ2-1	NA
CASSPLIYSGANVLTF	16	TRBV6-6	TRBJ2-6	NA
CASKQAGANTGELFF	15	TRBV28	TRBJ2-2	NA
CASSYSNNSPLHF	13	TRBV27	TRBJ1-6	NA
CASSGGGAYEQYF	13	TRBV10-2	TRBJ2-7	NA
CASSPHRALQETQYF	15	TRBV7-2	TRBJ2-5	NA
CASSQVPWYGYTF	13	TRBV4-3	TRBJ1-2	NA
CASSPTAYQTGMAFF	15	TRBV6-6	TRBJ1-1	few
CASSPLASTDTQYF	14	TRBV5-1	TRBJ2-3	NA
CASSPGPGRTEAFF	14	TRBV3-1/TRBV3-2	TRBJ1-1	NA
CASSTGYEQFF	11	TRBV5-1	TRBJ2-1	NA
CASGGQTSTDTQYF	14	TRBV9	TRBJ2-3	NA
CASGDPVDTEAFF	13	TRBV10-3	TRBJ1-1	NA
CASSDSGTGGIYGYTF	16	TRBV6-4	TRBJ1-2	NA
CASSLRGYEQYF	12	TRBV12-3/TRBV12-4	TRBJ2-7	NA
CASSQSGVAEAFF	13	TRBV9	TRBJ1-1	NA
CASSPGKGVNTEAFF	15	TRBV3-1/TRBV3-2	TRBJ1-1	few
CASSPRTGISYGYTF	15	TRBV18	TRBJ1-2	NA
CASRHGTDGNQPQHF	15	TRBV28	TRBJ1-5	NA
CASSAGGGAEKLFF	14	TRBV7-2	TRBJ1-4	NA